These T cell receptor beta chains were read from a single sample in a study of control samples from healthy donors and cancer patients. The repertoire was sequenced with immunoSEQ multiplex PCR; TCRdb's copy has only in-frame clones and lacks some. Of tens of thousands of clones listed, over 75% were seen once; the top ten hold about 7.1%. The specimen was blood. These receptors all stem from a man between 50 and 59 years old in good health. The CDR3 runs from the conserved cysteine through the conserved F or W. A D gene is named only where the DNA matches it firmly. Clone sizes are given selectively: once, few, many, or a class where the clone is expanded.

v_call	d_call	clone_size	j_call	cdr3_nt	cdr3_aa
TRBV29-1	TRBD2	NA	TRBJ2-7	TGCAGCGTTGAAGATAGGACTAGCGGCTACGAGCAGTACTTC	CSVEDRTSGYEQYF
TRBV7-6	NA	NA	TRBJ2-2	TGTGCCAGCAGCCAACGACAGGCTAACACCGGGGAGCTGTTTTTT	CASSQRQANTGELFF
TRBV18	NA	NA	TRBJ1-2	TGTGCCAGCTCACCTCAAGTTCTGGGGTCCCATGGCTACACCTTC	CASSPQVLGSHGYTF
TRBV12-3/TRBV12-4	NA	NA	TRBJ2-2	TGTGCCAGCAGCCTTAAATGGGAGCTGTTTTTT	CASSLKWELFF
TRBV30	TRBD1	NA	TRBJ1-3	TGTGCCTGGGGACAGGGGATTAGAGGAAACACCATATATTTT	CAWGQGIRGNTIYF
TRBV9	NA	few	TRBJ2-5	TGTGCCAGCAGCGTAGGCAGGGTCAGCGTATCAGAGACCCAGTACTTC	CASSVGRVSVSETQYF
TRBV15	TRBD2	NA	TRBJ2-5	TGTGCCACCAGCCGGGGGGGAGAGACCCAGTACTTC	CATSRGGETQYF
TRBV11-2	NA	NA	TRBJ1-1	TGTGCCAGCAGCTTTAATCGGTTCGGTACTGAAGCTTTCTTT	CASSFNRFGTEAFF
TRBV12-3/TRBV12-4	NA	NA	TRBJ2-7	TGTGCCAGCCGCCGGGACGGGTTTTACGAGCAGTACTTC	CASRRDGFYEQYF
TRBV2	TRBD1	NA	TRBJ1-1	TGTGCCAGCAGCGAAGGACAGGCTTCATATACTGAAGCTTTCTTT	CASSEGQASYTEAFF
TRBV6-5	NA	NA	TRBJ1-3	TGTGCCAGCAGTTACGCAGGGAGTCCTGGAAACACCATATATTTT	CASSYAGSPGNTIYF
TRBV4-1	TRBD1	NA	TRBJ2-7	TGCGCCAGCAGCCTTCGGGACAGGGTCTACGAGCAGTACTTC	CASSLRDRVYEQYF
TRBV19	NA	NA	TRBJ2-1	TGTGCCAGTAGTATAGGGACAAGATACGAGCAGTTCTTC	CASSIGTRYEQFF
TRBV5-1	TRBD1	NA	TRBJ1-2	TGCGCCAGCAGCTTCTCCCCGTTAGACAGGGCTAACTATGGCTACACCTTC	CASSFSPLDRANYGYTF
TRBV4-3	TRBD2	NA	TRBJ2-7	TGCGCCAGCAGCCAAGGGACTAGCGGGCTCTCCTACGAGCAGTACTTC	CASSQGTSGLSYEQYF
TRBV6-1	NA	few	TRBJ1-1	TGTGCCAGCAGTGAATCGGGCGGAGGGACTGAAGCTTTCTTT	CASSESGGGTEAFF
TRBV24-1	NA	NA	TRBJ2-5	TGTGCCACCAGTGCCGTCAGGGGAGGTTGGGAGACCCAGTACTTC	CATSAVRGGWETQYF
TRBV27	NA	NA	TRBJ1-6	TGTGCCCCCCGGCAGGGTTGTAAAATTTCACCCCTCCACTTT	CAPRQGCKISPLHF
TRBV3-1/TRBV3-2	TRBD1	NA	TRBJ2-4	TGTGCCAGCAGCCAAGGGGACAGGGGTGGGTACTTC	CASSQGDRGGYF
TRBV3-1/TRBV3-2	TRBD1	NA	TRBJ1-6	TGTGCCAGCAGCCAAGGGACAGGGAAAAACTCACCCCTCCACTTT	CASSQGTGKNSPLHF
TRBV18	NA	NA	TRBJ2-2	TGTGCCAGCTCACTCATGACTGATAACACCGGGGAGCTGTTTTTT	CASSLMTDNTGELFF
TRBV11-3	NA	NA	TRBJ1-1	TGTGCCAGCAGCAACCCGGGACTAACTGAAGCTTTCTTT	CASSNPGLTEAFF
TRBV19	NA	NA	TRBJ1-3	TGTGCCATTGCGTCGGAGATCTGGAACACCATATATTTT	CAIASEIWNTIYF
TRBV3-1/TRBV3-2	TRBD2	NA	TRBJ2-7	TGTGCCAGCAGCCAGACAGCGGGGGTGTCCTACGAGCAGTACTTC	CASSQTAGVSYEQYF
TRBV7-2	NA	NA	TRBJ2-3	TGTGCCAGCAGCTTTAGAACCATGGGCACAGATACGCAGTATTTT	CASSFRTMGTDTQYF
TRBV5-1	TRBD1	NA	TRBJ2-3	TGCGCCAGCAGCCCCGGACAGGGAGAATACCAACATACGCAGTATTTT	CASSPGQGEYQHTQYF
TRBV25-1	NA	NA	TRBJ1-2	TGTGCCAGCAGTAGGGGGATCTATGGCTACACCTTC	CASSRGIYGYTF
TRBV7-9	TRBD2	NA	TRBJ2-1	TGTGCCAGCAGCTTCAACCTAGCGGGGGGCCTCAATGAGCAGTTCTTC	CASSFNLAGGLNEQFF